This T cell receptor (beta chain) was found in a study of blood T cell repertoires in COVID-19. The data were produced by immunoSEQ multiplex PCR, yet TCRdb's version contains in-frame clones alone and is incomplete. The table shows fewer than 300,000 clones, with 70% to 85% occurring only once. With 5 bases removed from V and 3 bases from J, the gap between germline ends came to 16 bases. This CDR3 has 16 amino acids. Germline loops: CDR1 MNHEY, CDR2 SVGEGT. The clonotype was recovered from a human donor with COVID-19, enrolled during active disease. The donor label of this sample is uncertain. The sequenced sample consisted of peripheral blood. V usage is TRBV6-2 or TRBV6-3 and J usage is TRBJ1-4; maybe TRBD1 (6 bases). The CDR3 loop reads CASSTRTSGANEKLFF. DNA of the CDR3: TGTGCCAGCAGTACCAGGACTTCAGGGGCTAATGAAAAACTGTTTTTT.